Each of the 29 T cell receptor beta chains below was sequenced from the same sample in a study of OX40 agonist ivuxolimab in advanced cancers. Only in-frame clones appear in the TCRdb table, and some are missing; sequencing was by immunoSEQ multiplex PCR. The sample lists 100,000 to 130,000 clones; around 93% were seen once. The sequencing here drew on CD4+ or CD8+ T cells sorted from blood, taken in a trial of the OX40 agonist ivuxolimab. These receptors were taken from an adult with an advanced solid tumor such as melanoma, head and neck, liver or kidney cancer.

This clone has only one observation. The genes are TRBV7-8 and TRBJ2-2; D uncertain. The CDR3 contains 15 residues. The V end was cut by 2 bases, the J end by 2 bases, with 9 bases between. The germline V gene encodes CDR1 SGHVS and CDR2 FQNEAQ. The CDR3 DNA is TGTGCCAGCAGCTTAATGGCCGCAAACACCGGGGAGCTGTTTTTT. It encodes CASSLMAANTGELFF. Looking up the rest from reference TRBV7-8 and TRBJ2-2 gives the full variable domain: GAGVSQSPRYKVAKRGQDVALRCDPISGHVSLFWYQQALGQGPEFLTYFQNEAQLDKSGLPSDRFFAERPEGSVSTLKIQRTQQEDSAVYLCASSLMAANTGELFFGEGSRLTVL.

The CDR3 loop reads CASRPGPQGYGYTF. The CDR3 DNA is TGCGCCAGCAGACCCGGGCCCCAGGGCTATGGCTACACCTTC. J is TRBJ1-2 and V is TRBV5-1, with D tentatively TRBD1 (5 bases). The germline CDR1 and CDR2 sequences are SGHRS and YFSETQ. Between the trimmed V and J ends, which lost 5 bases and 4 bases, there was a span of 15 bases. The CDR3 covers 14 residues.

This clone is a singleton in its sample. This sequence joins TRBV11-2 and TRBJ1-1, with 7 bases fitting TRBD1. The germline CDR1 and CDR2 sequences are SGHAT and FQNNGV. The CDR3 length is 13 residues. V shed 4 bases, J shed 7 bases, and the junction held 6 bases outside the gene matches. DNA for the CDR3: TGTGCCAGCAGCTGGGCCGGGACAGATGAAGCTTTCTTT. This gives the protein CASSWAGTDEAFF.

This rearrangement joins TRBV27 to TRBJ2-7; TRBD1 matches at 8 bases. The germline gives CDR1 MNHEY, CDR2 SMNVEV (reference sequence). V shed 4 bases and J 2 bases; nucleotides not matched to a gene: 4. This CDR3 is 14 amino acids long. The CDR3 coding sequence is TGTGCCAGCAGTTACCGGGACAGGCCCTACGAGCAGTACTTC. It specifies CASSYRDRPYEQYF.

The chain has TRBV19 and TRBJ2-3; TRBD2 agrees at 10 bases. The CDR3 consists of 14 residues. CDR1 is LNHDA, CDR2 SQIVND, per germline (reference sequence). V shed 6 bases, J shed 3 bases, and the junction held 3 bases outside the gene matches. The CDR3: CASRPGLATDTQYF. Here the CDR3 DNA reads TGTGCCAGTAGACCGGGACTAGCGACAGATACGCAGTATTTT.

This sequence joins TRBV27 and TRBJ2-3; D is unclear. The CDR3 contains 13 residues. With 7 bases removed from V and 5 bases from J, the gap between germline ends came to 13 bases. The germline gives CDR1 MNHEY, CDR2 SMNVEV (reference sequence). CDR3 DNA sequence: TGTGCCAGCACCCATAGCCCGGAAGATACGCAGTATTTT. It translates to CASTHSPEDTQYF.

The chain is built from TRBV7-9 and TRBJ2-1, with TRBD2 matching over 11 bases. There are 15 residues in the CDR3. Germline CDR1 is SEHNR and CDR2 is FQNEAQ (reference sequence). After removal of 3 bases from V and 4 bases from J, the junction contained 2 bases not matched to a gene. The CDR3 DNA sequence: TGTGCCAGCAGCTTGGGACTAGCGGAGTACAATGAGCAGTTCTTC. Its protein product is CASSLGLAEYNEQFF.

This chain uses TRBV18 with TRBJ2-1; TRBD1 matches 11 bases. The V gene's germline CDR1 is KGHSH and CDR2 LQKENI. The CDR3 is 18 residues long. V dropped 3 bases and J dropped 6; count of bases not matched to a gene: 13. The CDR3 loop reads CASSPTLGQGAPGNEQFF. In nucleotides, the CDR3 is TGTGCCAGCTCACCTACACTTGGACAGGGGGCGCCGGGCAATGAGCAGTTCTTC.

This sequence joins TRBV5-1 and TRBJ1-2, with D possibly being TRBD1 (5 bases). The CDR3 has 14 residues. With 0 bases removed from V and 6 bases from J, the gap between germline ends came to 12 bases. Germline V lookup: CDR1 SGHRS, CDR2 YFSETQ. CDR3 in DNA: TGCGCCAGCAGCTTGGAGAAGGGGCAGGATGGCTACACCTTC. Amino acid sequence: CASSLEKGQDGYTF.

The chain couples TRBV18 to TRBJ1-6; D is unclear. Germline-derived CDR1 and CDR2 are KGHSH and LQKENI. This CDR3 comprises 12 residues. Between the trimmed V and J ends, which lost 6 bases and 5 bases, there was a span of 5 bases. The chain's CDR3 is CASSLNNSPLHF. In nucleotides, the CDR3 is TGTGCCAGCTCGCTAAATAATTCACCCCTCCACTTT.

The chain links TRBV6-1 to TRBJ1-6; D gene uncertain. CDR1 is MNHNS, CDR2 SASEGT, per germline. This CDR3 contains 13 residues. V lost 10 bases to trimming and J lost 7 bases, with 14 bases between them. CDR3 bases: TGTGCCATCAATGCAGGAGGGAATTCACCCCTCCACTTT. It encodes CAINAGGNSPLHF.

The chain recombines TRBV6-1 with TRBJ1-3; 7 bases line up with TRBD1. Germline assignment: CDR1 MNHNS and CDR2 SASEGT. V gave up 2 bases and J gave up 0 bases; unmatched junction bases: 4. The CDR3 extends over 16 amino acids. The CDR3 sequence: CASSESGQTSGNTIYF. As DNA, the CDR3 is TGTGCCAGCAGTGAATCGGGACAGACCTCTGGAAACACCATATATTTT.

The V call is TRBV19, the J call TRBJ1-5, with TRBD1 as a possible D gene (5 bases). V was clipped by 3 bases and J by 1 base, with 10 bases between them. The CDR3 spans 15 residues. Per germline, CDR1 LNHDA and CDR2 SQIVND (reference sequence). CDR3 DNA: TGTGCCAGTAGTATGAGCAGGGTAAGCAATCAGCCCCAGCATTTT. It encodes CASSMSRVSNQPQHF.

This sequence joins TRBV6-5 and TRBJ2-1, with 13 bases fitting TRBD2. The CDR3 spans 13 residues. Germline CDR1 MNHEY, CDR2 SVGAGI. V dropped 6 bases and J dropped 15; count of bases not matched to a gene: 8. The chain's CDR3 is CASRGTSGAVGFF. The DNA for the CDR3 is TGTGCCAGCAGAGGGACTAGCGGGGCAGTGGGGTTCTTC.

There are a few counts of this clone. This rearrangement joins TRBV6-5 to TRBJ2-1; D possibly corresponds to TRBD2 (7 bases). The CDR3 has 15 amino acids. The ends were cut back, 6 bases at V and 5 bases at J, with 17 bases in the middle. In germline, CDR1 is MNHEY, CDR2 SVGAGI. The CDR3 DNA reads as TGTGCCAGCAGGGGCCCCGGCGGGGGCCACAATGAGCAGTTCTTC. This codes for CASRGPGGGHNEQFF.

A single count supports this clone. The chain carries TRBV25-1 and TRBJ1-2; 10 bases line up with TRBD1. V lost 1 base and J lost 6; bases outside the gene matches: 2. This CDR3 is 14 amino acids long. Per germline, CDR1 MGHDK and CDR2 SYGVNS. CDR3 in DNA: TGTGCCAGCAGTGAATTGGGACAGGGGAATGGCTACACCTTC. It codes for CASSELGQGNGYTF.

The chain links TRBV7-9 to TRBJ2-2, with 8 nucleotides matching TRBD1. This CDR3 has 15 residues. Trimming at V came to 5 bases and at J to 1 base, leaving 3 bases not matched to a gene. Germline lookup yields CDR1 SEHNR and CDR2 FQNEAQ (reference sequence). CDR3: CASSQGQENTGELFF. The CDR3 nucleotides read TGTGCCAGCAGCCAGGGACAGGAGAACACCGGGGAGCTGTTTTTT.

The sample holds one count of this clone. V gene TRBV30 combines with J gene TRBJ1-4, with D possibly matching TRBD1 (5 bases). Trimming took 5 bases from V and 2 from J, leaving 12 bases between them. This CDR3 spans 14 amino acids. Germline CDR1 GTSNPN, CDR2 SVGIG (reference sequence). CDR3: CAWRRRGTNEKLFF. CDR3 nucleotide sequence: TGTGCCTGGCGACGTCGGGGCACTAATGAAAAACTGTTTTTT.

The CDR3 nucleotides are TGTGCCAGCCACGACAGGGGGAATTCACCCCTCCACTTT. It specifies CASHDRGNSPLHF. This chain uses TRBV11-2 with TRBJ1-6; 9 nucleotides line up with TRBD1. The CDR3 is 13 amino acids. Germline trimming cut 8 bases from V and 7 bases from J; bases unmatched to any gene: 3. Per germline, CDR1 SGHAT and CDR2 FQNNGV.

This sequence joins TRBV5-6 and TRBJ2-3; D is ambiguous. Trimming pared 1 base from V and 5 bases from J, leaving 8 bases between. This CDR3 has 13 residues. The germline V gene has CDR1 SGHDT and CDR2 YYEEEE. The CDR3 here is CASSLIELDTQYF. The CDR3 nucleotides read TGTGCCAGCAGCTTGATAGAGTTAGATACGCAGTATTTT.

CDR3 in amino acids: CASSLFRDRDEKLFF. The CDR3 DNA is TGTGCCAGCAGCTTGTTCCGGGACAGGGATGAAAAACTGTTTTTT. The chain couples TRBV5-4 to TRBJ1-4; 9 bases are shared with TRBD1. Unmatched junction bases numbered 4, after V lost 1 base and J lost 6 bases. This CDR3 has 15 residues. Germline CDR1 SGHNT, CDR2 YYREEE (reference sequence).

V gene TRBV18 combines with J gene TRBJ2-2; D call uncertain. This CDR3 contains 14 residues. Germline lookup yields CDR1 KGHSH and CDR2 LQKENI. V lost 6 bases, J lost 0 bases, and 8 bases lay in between. This chain's CDR3 is CASSGSANTGELFF. Written as DNA, the CDR3 is TGTGCCAGCTCGGGCAGCGCGAACACCGGGGAGCTGTTTTTT.

The table lists this clone with a few counts. The genes are TRBV2 and TRBJ1-1, with TRBD1 identical over 7 bases. Germline-derived CDR1 and CDR2 are SNHLY and FYNNEI. V dropped 8 bases and J dropped 2; count of bases not matched to a gene: 2. CDR3 length: 12 residues. The CDR3 DNA is TGTGCCAGCGGGGACAGAAACACTGAAGCTTTCTTT. Its protein product is CASGDRNTEAFF.

The chain links TRBV29-1 to TRBJ2-1, with 8 positions matching TRBD2. CDR3 length: 16 residues. Germline V CDR1 and CDR2: SQVTM, ANQGSEA. V shed 5 bases, J shed 3 bases, and the junction held 12 bases outside the gene matches. The CDR3 reads CSVSLGLAGIYNEQFF. As DNA, the CDR3 is TGCAGCGTTTCATTAGGCCTAGCGGGCATCTACAATGAGCAGTTCTTC.

This sequence joins TRBV15 and TRBJ2-7; D ambiguous. The CDR3 has 13 residues. Germline lookup yields CDR1 LNHNV and CDR2 YYDKDF (reference sequence). V was pared by 0 bases and J by 3 bases, with 6 bases between. The CDR3 nucleotides are TGTGCCACCAGCAGAGATCCGAACTACGAGCAGTACTTC. Amino acid sequence: CATSRDPNYEQYF.

In this sample, this clone turned up once. The V gene is TRBV19, the J gene TRBJ1-2; 8 positions agree with TRBD1. J gave up 1 base and V 6 bases, and 7 bases lay outside the gene matches. This CDR3 region has 15 residues. CDR1 is LNHDA and CDR2 is SQIVND in the germline V gene (reference sequence). CDR3 loop: CASSRQGKNNYGYTF. CDR3 bases: TGTGCCAGTAGCCGACAGGGGAAAAATAACTATGGCTACACCTTC.

The chain carries TRBV7-8 and TRBJ2-5; D is possibly TRBD2 (5 bases). V was clipped by 1 base and J by 4 bases, with 10 bases between them. This CDR3 is 14 amino acids long. CDR1 and CDR2 (germline): SGHVS, FQNEAQ. The CDR3 DNA sequence: TGTGCCAGCAGCTTAGTACGGGAACGAGAGACCCAGTACTTC. It encodes CASSLVRERETQYF. Drawing the rest from reference TRBV7-8 and TRBJ2-5, the complete variable domain is GAGVSQSPRYKVAKRGQDVALRCDPISGHVSLFWYQQALGQGPEFLTYFQNEAQLDKSGLPSDRFFAERPEGSVSTLKIQRTQQEDSAVYLCASSLVRERETQYFGPGTRLLVL.

V and J are TRBV7-9 and TRBJ1-2; D is possibly TRBD1 (6 bases). Trimming stripped 5 bases from V and 4 bases from J, with 14 bases between. CDR1 SEHNR and CDR2 FQNEAQ come from the germline V gene (reference sequence). The CDR3 spans 14 residues. CDR3 region: CASSRTGIGYGYTF. DNA of the CDR3: TGTGCCAGCAGCCGAACAGGGATCGGCTATGGCTACACCTTC.

V gene TRBV29-1 combines with J gene TRBJ2-7; D possibly uses TRBD1 or TRBD2 (5 bases each). Trimming pared 6 bases from V and 4 bases from J, leaving 13 bases between. CDR1 and CDR2 from the germline V gene are SQVTM and ANQGSEA. This CDR3 contains 12 residues. In DNA form, the CDR3 reads TGCAGCGTCGGGACGCTAGTGTACGAGCAGTACTTC. This codes for CSVGTLVYEQYF.